The 2 T cell receptor beta chains below were found in one sample sequenced in a study of regulatory T cells in long-lasting Graves disease. Combining iRepertoire HTBI primers with Arm-PCR of CDR3 regions, the authors built TCR beta libraries. TCRdb called the multiplex PCR reads again in MiXCR, with one record for every CDR3 protein. The sample has 400,000 to 500,000 distinct CDR3 sequences; less than 25% are singletons. Regarding time point: persistent/refractory GD, antithyroid drugs over 5 years with positive TRAb. PBMC-extracted RNA yielded the TCR library. Sequenced here: peripheral blood mononuclear cells (PBMCs), sampled when the disease was refractory, from a patient treated with antithyroid drugs. The receptors stem from a female donor with Graves disease.

This clonotype was observed a few times. V and J are TRBV20-1 and TRBJ1-2; 7 bases line up with TRBD1. Trimming took 5 bases from V and 0 from J; bases not matched to a gene: 12. Germline V CDR1 and CDR2: DFQATT, SNEGSKA (reference sequence). The CDR3 is 16 amino acids. CDR3 sequence: CSAYRRDSGTNYGYTF. The DNA for the CDR3 is TGCAGTGCTTACCGCCGGGACAGTGGGACTAACTATGGCTACACCTTC.

This sequence joins TRBV6-1 and TRBJ2-3; possible D gene TRBD2, 5 bases. CDR1 and CDR2 (germline): MNHNS, SASEGT. V lost 6 bases and J 1 base, leaving 17 bases between the germline ends. The CDR3 length is 16 residues. The CDR3 here is CASRPFVAAGTDTQYF. CDR3 sequence (DNA): TGTGCCAGCAGACCTTTCGTGGCAGCGGGCACAGATACGCAGTATTTT.